Below are 5 T cell receptor beta chains sequenced from a single sample in a study of blood T cells in healthy people across ages. For the second PCR, which ran for about 7 to 11 cycles, a sample-barcoded 5' primer and a J-beta primer mix were used. TCRdb redid the calling of the 5' RACE reads with MiXCR, one entry per CDR3 protein. Among about 810,000 distinct CDR3 sequences, 35% to 40% were seen once, and the ten largest hold 10% to 15%. The source material was blood. These receptor sequences come from a young man in good health.

Comment on this clonotype: A much more abundant neighbour one base away suggests this may be a read error. The chain couples TRBV4-2 to TRBJ1-4; D remains unclear. The CDR3 consists of 13 residues. The germline V gene has CDR1 LGHNA and CDR2 YNFKEQ. CDR3 amino acids: CAGSQDGNEKLFF. In nucleotides, the CDR3 is TGTGCCGGCAGCCAAGACGGAAATGAAAAACTGTTTTTT.

Worth noting for this clonotype: A much more abundant neighbour one base away suggests this may be a read error. The V gene is TRBV29-1, the J gene TRBJ2-5; TRBD2 matches at 12 bases. The CDR3 spans 14 residues. Germline values: CDR1 SQVTM, CDR2 ANQGSEA. The junction had 13 bases not matched to a gene; V was cut back by 6 bases and J by 11 bases. CDR3 coding DNA: TGCAGCGTCCTAGGACTAGCGGGGCACAATGAGCAGTACTTC. This sequence encodes CSVLGLAGHNEQYF.

The rearrangement joins TRBV28 to TRBJ1-5, with a tentative D call TRBD1 (5 bases). The CDR3 has 15 residues. Trimming took 7 bases from V and 7 from J, leaving 20 bases between them. Germline V gene sequence: CDR1 MDHEN, CDR2 SYDVKM. The CDR3 loop reads CASIWGRDFKQPQHF. CDR3 DNA: TGTGCCAGCATTTGGGGCAGGGACTTCAAGCAGCCCCAGCATTTT.

Concerning this clonotype itself: This sequence may be a read error, since a much larger clone differs from it by one base. The gene calls are TRBV4-2 and TRBJ2-4; D is perhaps TRBD1 (6 bases). Germline CDR1 is LGHNA and CDR2 is YNFKEQ. V was clipped by 4 bases and J by 1 base, with 14 bases between them. CDR3 size: 16 residues. The CDR3 coding sequence is TGTGCCAGCAGCCTGGGGGCTGGCGGGGCCAAAAACATTCAGTACTTC. Its protein product is CASSLGAGGAKNIQYF.

Notes on this clonotype: The junction differs from germline at one of its ends, possibly a read error. V usage is TRBV4-3 and J usage is TRBJ2-1; 13 bases map to TRBD2. The CDR3 is 17 residues long. The germline gives CDR1 LGHNA, CDR2 YSLEER. The CDR3 is CASSQGTSGGSCNEQFF. The CDR3 DNA reads as TGCGCCAGCAGCCAAGGGACTAGCGGGGGCTCCTGCAATGAGCAGTTCTTC.